This T cell receptor beta chain was identified during a study of T-cell memory formation after mild COVID-19 (dated by TCRdb to the early 2020s). Background on the whole study: Most TCR sequence clusters were specific to one of the two donors. The cohort comprised two young, previously healthy adult volunteers, one female and one male. In two donors, T-cell clones that expanded and contracted after mild COVID-19 were followed by sequencing TCRalpha and TCRbeta repertoires longitudinally. Overall results and qualifications from the work: SARS-CoV-2 specificity of the second-wave clones peaking on day 37 was not confirmed. Some responding clones were detected in pre-infection memory, suggesting pre-existing cross-reactive memory T cells joined the SARS-CoV-2 response. Contracting CD4+ clones turned up mainly in the CM and EM memory subsets, whereas EMRA was where CD8+ clones were enriched. Clones contracting from day 15 to 85 had balanced CD4/CD8 phenotypes, while a second wave expanding from day 15 to 37 was biased towards CD4+. Only a couple of mild cases were covered in the study, and larger cohorts including severe cases with pre-infection samples were considered necessary.

The CDR3 numbers 14 residues from cysteine through phenylalanine. Left in the record is the CDR3 DNA by itself, 42 bases read in frame from the first base. Relative to germline, V is 2 bases shorter and J is 4 bases shorter, with 11 bases between their ends. CDR1 and CDR2 are read off the germline V gene as MNHEY and SVGEGT. PBMCs were isolated by Ficoll-Paque density gradient centrifugation. As concerns this clonotype: It has no known antigen specificity. No much larger clonotype is one base removed from it; base qualities were not supplied.

The sequencing machine was an Illumina NovaSeq 6000. TCRalpha and TCRbeta cDNA libraries were built by 5'RACE with constant-segment primers, adding sample barcodes and unique molecular identifiers. Trizol reagent was used to extract RNA from every sample. Library amplification was performed in two PCR steps, and a second sample barcode and Illumina TruSeq adapters were introduced in the second step. Sequencing of the libraries was done on an Illumina NovaSeq, producing 2 x 150 bp paired-end reads. The original methods were these. Reads were demultiplexed and collapsed into UMI-guided consensus sequences with migec v1.2.7. Using mixcr v2.1.11, the UMI consensuses were aligned to TRA and TRB V and J templates and assembled into clonotypes. A clonotype was counted as expanded or contracted only if both edgeR and NoisET called the change significant, with noise models trained on biological replicates. edgeR calls used a false discovery rate-adjusted p below 0.01 and a log2 fold-change threshold of 1. As an exploratory analysis of dynamics, max-normalized trajectories of the 1000 most abundant clonotypes were examined by PCA with hierarchical clustering. Separately sequenced CD4+ and CD8+ repertoires were used to assign the CD4 or CD8 phenotype of responding clones. The raw public reads went through TCRdb reprocessing: fastp at Q25, MiXCR clone calling, in-frame beta chains kept. All rows with the same CDR3 protein become a single entry with the most common DNA and genes. These V and J calls originate from TCRdb's pipeline instead of the authors' own analysis. The sample table records around 50,000 distinct CDR3 sequences; about 28% of these occur just once. The ten most abundant clones make up around 44% of the sample.

The TCR was taken from a man between 18 and 35 years old who had mild COVID-19 (a few samples of this study predate the infection). The sample titles of this study are shuffled in the database, so cell type and time point are left out; the donor was told from shared clones. The rearranged segments are TRBV6-2 or TRBV6-3 and TRBJ1-1; the D gene assignment is ambiguous. The sample consisted of PBMCs or a T cell subset sorted from them (not recorded which). In nucleotide form, the sequence is TGTGCCAGCAGTTACACAGTGGGAAGCACTGAAGCTTTCTTT. It is translated as CASSYTVGSTEAFF.